Listed here are 2 T cell receptor beta chains from one sample, sequenced in a study of cytomegalovirus exposure and HLA in healthy donors. PCR was performed using 60 Vbeta and 13 Jbeta primers. Sequencing was performed with immunoSEQ multiplex PCR; in TCRdb, only in-frame clones are kept and a portion is missing. Here the sample table reports approximately 110,000 clones. The sequenced sample consisted of PBMCs. Receptor source: a man under 40 in good health and CMV-seronegative.

The chain couples TRBV7-9 to TRBJ1-4, with D uncertain. CDR1 is SEHNR, CDR2 FQNEAQ, per germline (reference sequence). The CDR3 covers 16 residues. Trimming removed 5 bases from V and 8 bases from J, with 21 bases in between. The CDR3 is CASSHSLEPEVEKLFF. Here the CDR3 DNA reads TGTGCCAGCAGCCACTCCCTCGAGCCCGAGGTAGAAAAACTGTTTTTT.

The rearrangement joins TRBV6-6 to TRBJ2-7; the D gene is possibly TRBD1 (6 bases). CDR1 is MNHNY and CDR2 is SVGAGI in the germline V gene (reference sequence). The CDR3 is 11 residues long. The V end lost 6 bases, the J end lost 9 bases, and 12 bases lay between the germline ends. The DNA for the CDR3 is TGTGCCAGCAGCCCCGACAGGTTGCAGTACTTC. This encodes CASSPDRLQYF.